Below are 8 T cell receptor beta chains sequenced from a single sample in a study of blood T cell repertoires in COVID-19. TCRdb's table, derived via immunoSEQ multiplex PCR, lists solely in-frame clones and lacks some. The sample holds approximately 56,000 clones, 89% seen once. Material for sequencing was peripheral blood. The receptors stem from a woman aged 60-75 years with COVID-19, enrolled during active disease.

This chain links TRBV6-5 with TRBJ1-2; TRBD1 agrees at 7 bases. Germline V gene lookup returns CDR1 MNHEY and CDR2 SVGAGI. The CDR3 contains 14 residues. V gave up 8 bases and J gave up 4 bases; unmatched junction bases: 10. CDR3 loop: CASSLLQGSYGYTF. In DNA form, the CDR3 reads TGTGCCAGCTCACTCCTACAGGGGAGCTATGGCTACACCTTC.

The J gene is TRBJ1-1, the V gene TRBV13; 11 bases match TRBD1. The CDR3 length is 14 residues. V lost 3 bases and J lost 6; bases outside the gene matches: 3. CDR1 and CDR2 from the germline V gene are PRHDT and FYEKMQ (reference sequence). DNA for the CDR3: TGTGCCAGCAGCTTTGGACAGGGGGCCGCTGAAGCTTTCTTT. Its translation: CASSFGQGAAEAFF.

This clone was observed a single time. This chain connects TRBV6-2 or TRBV6-3 to TRBJ2-3; 8 positions agree with TRBD2. Germline CDR1 and CDR2: MNHEY and SVGEGT. V shed 2 bases, J shed 8 bases, and the junction held 24 bases outside the gene matches. The CDR3 contains 20 residues. The CDR3 sequence: CASSYPGTSGSPSRPGTQYF. The CDR3 DNA is TGTGCCAGCAGTTACCCCGGGACTAGTGGTTCCCCAAGCCGGCCGGGTACGCAGTATTTT.

The chain employs TRBV18 and TRBJ2-1; D remains ambiguous. CDR1 KGHSH and CDR2 LQKENI come from the germline V gene. CDR3 length: 13 amino acids. V dropped 3 bases and J dropped 6 bases, with 9 bases sitting between them. In nucleotides, the CDR3 is TGTGCCAGCTCACCGCCCGGTAGCAATGAGCAGTTCTTC. It yields the protein CASSPPGSNEQFF.

The chain links TRBV19 to TRBJ1-2, with D unresolved. There are 11 residues in the CDR3. Germline V lookup: CDR1 LNHDA, CDR2 SQIVND (reference sequence). The CDR3 region is CGTTTSYGYTF. Here the CDR3 DNA reads TGTGGCACGACAACCTCCTATGGCTACACCTTC. Combining the CDR3 with reference TRBV19 and TRBJ1-2 gives the whole variable domain DGGITQSPKYLFRKEGQNVTLSCEQNLNHDAMYWYRQDPGQGLRLIYYSQIVNDFQKGDIAEGYSVSREKKESFPLTVTSAQKNPTAFYLCGTTTSYGYTFGSGTRLTVV.

The chain couples TRBV5-1 to TRBJ2-5; D not certain. Germline CDR1 SGHRS, CDR2 YFSETQ. Trimming took off 4 bases at V and 1 base at J, with 5 bases between the two ends. The CDR3 contains 12 residues. The CDR3 reads CASSLFQETQYF. The CDR3 DNA is TGCGCCAGCAGCCTCTTCCAAGAGACCCAGTACTTC.

The CDR3 spells CASNRGTGLEQYF. The CDR3 DNA follows: TGTGCCAGCAATAGGGGGACAGGGCTCGAGCAGTACTTC. The chain couples TRBV7-9 to TRBJ2-7; 9 bases are a match to TRBD1. V was pared by 7 bases and J by 6 bases, with 7 bases of the junction left unmatched. CDR3 length equals 13 residues. Germline V gene data show CDR1 as SEHNR and CDR2 as FQNEAQ (reference sequence).

This chain connects TRBV11-3 to TRBJ1-1; D unresolved. The V and J ends lost 5 bases and 0 bases respectively, with 4 bases between them. The CDR3 consists of 12 residues. Germline V CDR1 and CDR2: SGHNT, YENEEA. CDR3: CASSRMNTEAFF. The CDR3 nucleotides are TGTGCCAGCAGCCGTATGAACACTGAAGCTTTCTTT. The full variable domain, completed using reference TRBV11-3 and TRBJ1-1, is EAGVVQSPRYKIIEKKQPVAFWCNPISGHNTLYWYLQNLGQGPELLIRYENEEAVDDSQLPKDRFSAERLKGVDSTLKIQPAELGDSAVYLCASSRMNTEAFFGQGTRLTVV.